The following is a T cell receptor beta chain sequence with its context. This receptor's antigen is unknown. Per-nucleotide qualities are absent, and no much larger clonotype sits a single base away. The CDR3 measures 14 amino acids from cysteine to phenylalanine. The retained sequence is limited to the CDR3, 42 bases, with the frame set at the first base. Per the germline V gene (reference sequence), MNHEY is the CDR1 and SMNVEV is the CDR2. A distance of 14 bases separates the germline ends of V and J, which lose 5 bases and 6 bases respectively. The donors were healthy, HIV-negative adults who had no recently reported acute infections or vaccinations. All donors were Caucasian adults living in Nashville, Tennessee, USA. In the unsorted samples, approximately 82 million PBMCs were counted, and genomic DNA was extracted using the QIAamp DNA Blood Mini kit. Blood was obtained by leukapheresis, after which PBMCs were separated by Ficoll-Histopaque density gradient centrifugation and cryopreserved in liquid nitrogen vapor phase.

Using the deep immunoSEQ assay, TCR CDR3 regions were amplified from genomic DNA by multiplex PCR. Extracted genomic DNA from each cell subset was distributed evenly across all wells of several immunoSEQ 96-well plates, and each plate was treated as a replicate. For unsorted PBMC, each replicate PCR was loaded with approximately 300 ng genomic DNA, equivalent to tens of thousands of T cell genomes. Genomic DNA from unsorted PBMC was sequenced over ten immunoSEQ deep assay plates. Purified libraries were quantified with a Qubit 3.0 fluorometer, sized on a Bioanalyzer 2100, and re-quantified with the KAPA Library Quantification kit. Every immunoSEQ 96-well plate was sequenced on a separate single-read 150-cycle Illumina NextSeq 550 flow cell. The authors' pipeline ran thus. Because the immunoSEQ output held only junctional sequences and lacked quality scores, the filtering could not match the filtering applied to full-length reads. Sequences were annotated with PyIR, a Python wrapper for IgBLAST v1.9, using IMGT germline references to assign V/J genes and CDR3. Reads were removed for weak V/J assignments (E-value above 1e-6), missing CDR3, stop codons, out-of-frame junctions, or ambiguous translated residues. V3J clonotypes were defined by identical inferred V gene, J gene, and CDR3 amino acid sequence. To compute the percentage overlap between repertoires, the number of shared unique clonotypes was divided by the size of the smaller repertoire. Repertoire richness was assessed with RTK rarefaction, the Chao1 estimator, and Recon v2.1 estimates of unobserved clonotypes. What TCRdb holds here is the immuneACCESS table cut down to in-frame rearrangements. Part of the clones is not present; checked against another copy, under half of the missing clones reflect an unresolved V gene, and the others are unexplained. The V and J calls and the clone size are those of that table, but D and trimming were determined from the DNA. This sample gives 400,000 to 550,000 clones in total; 79% of them show up just once. The biggest ten clones account for 12% of the sample.

This sample stems from a study of shared clonotypes between healthy human individuals (dated by TCRdb to about 2020). In terms of the full investigation: The cohort included a few men and a couple of women between 18 and 49 years of age. To increase sequencing depth and limit assay-specific biases, different laboratories used diverse techniques to prepare libraries and sequence TCR repertoires. To estimate repertoire size and how much clonotype sharing occurs between individuals, the study deeply sequenced the blood TCR repertoires of five healthy adults. Each donor's leukapheresis produced roughly between roughly 0.85 and 9 billion PBMCs. General conclusions and limits of the study: Sampling was restricted to blood, and TCR repertoires in tissue are likely to differ from TCR repertoires in blood. The genetic and exposure-history diversity represented was limited by the small number of donors. Pairwise subsampling led to the expectation that sequencing depth would affect the degree of clonotype sharing among donors.

What was sequenced was PBMCs. This TCR was recovered from a woman aged 40 to 49 in good health. Some clones in this sample may be carry-over from other donors' samples. The chain is encoded by TRBV27 joined to TRBJ2-4; TRBD2 is a possible D gene, resting on 5 matching bases. The DNA sequence reads TGTGCCAGCAGTGTCGGAAGGAGCGGAAACATTCAGTACTTC. This sequence encodes CASSVGRSGNIQYF.